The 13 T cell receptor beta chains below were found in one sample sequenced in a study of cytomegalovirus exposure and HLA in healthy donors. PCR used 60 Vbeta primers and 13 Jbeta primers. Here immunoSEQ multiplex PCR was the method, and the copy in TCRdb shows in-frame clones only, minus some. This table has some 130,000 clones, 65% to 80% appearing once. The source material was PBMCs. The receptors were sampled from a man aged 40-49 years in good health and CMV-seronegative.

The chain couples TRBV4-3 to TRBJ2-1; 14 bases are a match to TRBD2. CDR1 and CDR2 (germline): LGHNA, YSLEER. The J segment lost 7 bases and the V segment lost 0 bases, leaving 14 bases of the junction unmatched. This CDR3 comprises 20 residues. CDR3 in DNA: TGCGCCAGCAGCCAAGATTGGGGGGGCAGACTAGCGGGAGGGGGTAATGAGCAGTTCTTC. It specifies CASSQDWGGRLAGGGNEQFF.

CDR3: CASSLRAGEYNEQFF. As DNA, the CDR3 is TGTGCCAGCAGCTTACGGGCAGGGGAGTACAATGAGCAGTTCTTC. The chain has TRBV13 and TRBJ2-1, with D perhaps matching TRBD1 (6 bases). The germline V gene has CDR1 PRHDT and CDR2 FYEKMQ (reference sequence). Trimming took off 2 bases at V and 4 bases at J, with 12 bases between the two ends. The CDR3 has 15 amino acids.

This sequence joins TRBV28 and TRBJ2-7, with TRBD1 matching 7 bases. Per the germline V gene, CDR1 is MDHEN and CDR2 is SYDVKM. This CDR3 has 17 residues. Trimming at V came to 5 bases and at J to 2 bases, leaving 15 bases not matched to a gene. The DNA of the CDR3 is TGTGCCAGCAGTGGCCCCGGGACAGCAACGGCAGCCTACGAGCAGTACTTC. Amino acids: CASSGPGTATAAYEQYF.

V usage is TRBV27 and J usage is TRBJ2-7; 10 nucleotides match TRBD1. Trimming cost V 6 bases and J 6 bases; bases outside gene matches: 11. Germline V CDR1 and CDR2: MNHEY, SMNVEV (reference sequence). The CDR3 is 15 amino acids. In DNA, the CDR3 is TGTGCCAGCAGCAGCGCCGGGACAGGGGCGTCCGAGCAGTACTTC. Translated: CASSSAGTGASEQYF.

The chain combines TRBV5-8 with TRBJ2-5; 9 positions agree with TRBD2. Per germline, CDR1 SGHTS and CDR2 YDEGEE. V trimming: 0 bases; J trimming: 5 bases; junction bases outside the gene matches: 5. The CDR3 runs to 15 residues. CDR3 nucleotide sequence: TGTGCCAGCAGCTTGGGACTAGCGGAGGGGGAGACCCAGTACTTC. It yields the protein CASSLGLAEGETQYF.

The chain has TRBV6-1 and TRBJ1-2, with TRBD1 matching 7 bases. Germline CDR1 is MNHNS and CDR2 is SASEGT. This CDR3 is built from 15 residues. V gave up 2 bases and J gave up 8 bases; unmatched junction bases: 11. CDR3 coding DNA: TGTGCCAGCAGTGAACAGGGGGGTACACGAGAGGGCTACACCTTC. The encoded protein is CASSEQGGTREGYTF.

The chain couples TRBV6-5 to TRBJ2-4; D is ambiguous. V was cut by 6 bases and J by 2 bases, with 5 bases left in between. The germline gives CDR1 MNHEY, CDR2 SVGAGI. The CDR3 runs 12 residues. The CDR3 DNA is TGTGCCAGCAGCCCAACCAAAAACATTCAGTACTTC. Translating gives CASSPTKNIQYF.

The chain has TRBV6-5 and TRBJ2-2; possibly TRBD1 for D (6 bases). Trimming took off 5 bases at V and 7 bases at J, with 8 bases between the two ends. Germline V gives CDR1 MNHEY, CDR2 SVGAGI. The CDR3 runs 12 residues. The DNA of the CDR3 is TGTGCCAGCAGTCGGACAGTCGGGGAGCTGTTTTTT. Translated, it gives CASSRTVGELFF.

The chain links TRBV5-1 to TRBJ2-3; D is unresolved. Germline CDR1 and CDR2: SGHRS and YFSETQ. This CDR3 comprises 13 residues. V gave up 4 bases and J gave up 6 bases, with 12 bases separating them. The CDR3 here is CASSPTSTDTQYF. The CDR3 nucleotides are TGCGCCAGCAGCCCAACTTCTACGGATACGCAGTATTTT.

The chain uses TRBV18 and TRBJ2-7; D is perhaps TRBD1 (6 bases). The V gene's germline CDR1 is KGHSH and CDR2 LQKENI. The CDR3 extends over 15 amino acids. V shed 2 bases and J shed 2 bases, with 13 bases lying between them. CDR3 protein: CASSPNLQGTYEQYF. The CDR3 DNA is TGTGCCAGCTCACCAAACTTACAGGGAACCTACGAGCAGTACTTC.

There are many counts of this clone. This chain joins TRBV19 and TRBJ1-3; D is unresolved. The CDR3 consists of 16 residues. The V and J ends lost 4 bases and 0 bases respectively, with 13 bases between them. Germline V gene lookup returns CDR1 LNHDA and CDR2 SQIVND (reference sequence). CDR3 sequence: CASSTHHRGSGNTIYF. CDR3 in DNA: TGTGCCAGTAGTACCCATCATAGAGGCTCTGGAAACACCATATATTTT.

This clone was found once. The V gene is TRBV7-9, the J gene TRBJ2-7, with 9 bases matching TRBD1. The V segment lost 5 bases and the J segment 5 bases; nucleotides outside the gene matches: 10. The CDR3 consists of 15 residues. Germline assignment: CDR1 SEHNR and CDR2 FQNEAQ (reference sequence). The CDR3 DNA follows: TGTGCCAGCAGCCCGGGACAGGGAACGTACGACGAGCAGTACTTC. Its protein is CASSPGQGTYDEQYF.

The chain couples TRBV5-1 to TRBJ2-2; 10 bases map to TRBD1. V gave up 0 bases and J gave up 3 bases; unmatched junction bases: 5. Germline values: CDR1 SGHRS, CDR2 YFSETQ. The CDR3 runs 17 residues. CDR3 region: CASSLGRTGGYTGELFF. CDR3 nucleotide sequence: TGCGCCAGCAGCTTGGGGAGGACAGGGGGATACACCGGGGAGCTGTTTTTT.